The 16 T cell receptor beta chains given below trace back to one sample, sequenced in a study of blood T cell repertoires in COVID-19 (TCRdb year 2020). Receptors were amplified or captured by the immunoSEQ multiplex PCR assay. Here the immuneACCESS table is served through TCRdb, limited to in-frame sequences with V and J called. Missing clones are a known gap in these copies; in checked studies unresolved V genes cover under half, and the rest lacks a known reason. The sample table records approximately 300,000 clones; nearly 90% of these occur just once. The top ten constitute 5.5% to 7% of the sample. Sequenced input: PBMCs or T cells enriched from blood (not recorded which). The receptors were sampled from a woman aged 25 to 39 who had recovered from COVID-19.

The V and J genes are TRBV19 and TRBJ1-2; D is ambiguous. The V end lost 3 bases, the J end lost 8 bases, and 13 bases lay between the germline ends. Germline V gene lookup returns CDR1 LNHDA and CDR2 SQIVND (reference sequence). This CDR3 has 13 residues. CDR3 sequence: CASSIGSSGGYTF. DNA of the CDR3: TGTGCCAGTAGTATTGGGAGTTCGGGCGGCTACACCTTC.

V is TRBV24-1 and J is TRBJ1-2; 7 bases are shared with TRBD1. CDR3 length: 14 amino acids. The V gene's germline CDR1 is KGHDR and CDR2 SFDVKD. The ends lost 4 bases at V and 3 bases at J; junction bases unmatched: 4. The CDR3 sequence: CATSDARGDYGYTF. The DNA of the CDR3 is TGTGCCACCAGTGACGCCAGGGGGGACTATGGCTACACCTTC.

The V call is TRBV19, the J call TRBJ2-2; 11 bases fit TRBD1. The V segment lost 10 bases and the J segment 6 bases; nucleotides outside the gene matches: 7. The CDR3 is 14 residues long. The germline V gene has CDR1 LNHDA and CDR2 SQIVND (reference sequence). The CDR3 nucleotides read TGTGCCATCAAGGGGACAGGGGGACCCGGGGAGCTGTTTTTT. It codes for CAIKGTGGPGELFF.

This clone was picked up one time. In DNA form, the CDR3 reads TGTGCCTGGAGTGTACAGGGGGTGGCTGGAAACACCATATATTTT. Its translation: CAWSVQGVAGNTIYF. The chain joins TRBV30 to TRBJ1-3, with 8 bases aligning to TRBD1. There are 15 residues in the CDR3. Germline CDR1 reads GTSNPN; CDR2 reads SVGIG (reference sequence). V dropped 0 bases and J dropped 2; count of bases not matched to a gene: 3.

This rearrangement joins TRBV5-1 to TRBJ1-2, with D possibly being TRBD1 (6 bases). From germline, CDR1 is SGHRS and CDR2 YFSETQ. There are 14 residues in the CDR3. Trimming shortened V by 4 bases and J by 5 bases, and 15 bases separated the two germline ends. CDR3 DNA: TGCGCCAGCAGCGACCCGGACAGTCCTTATGGCTACACCTTC. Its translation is CASSDPDSPYGYTF.

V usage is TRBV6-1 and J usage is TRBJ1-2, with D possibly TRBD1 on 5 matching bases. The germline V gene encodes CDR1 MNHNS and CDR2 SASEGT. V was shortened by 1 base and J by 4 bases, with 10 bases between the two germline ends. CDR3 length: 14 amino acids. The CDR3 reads CASSEDGQIYGYTF. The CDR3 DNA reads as TGTGCCAGCAGTGAAGATGGACAAATCTATGGCTACACCTTC.

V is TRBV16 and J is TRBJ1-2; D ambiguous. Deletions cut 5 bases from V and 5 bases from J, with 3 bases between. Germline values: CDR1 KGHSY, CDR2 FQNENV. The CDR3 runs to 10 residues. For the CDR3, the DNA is TGTGCCAGCAGCACTTATGGCTACACCTTC. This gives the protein CASSTYGYTF.

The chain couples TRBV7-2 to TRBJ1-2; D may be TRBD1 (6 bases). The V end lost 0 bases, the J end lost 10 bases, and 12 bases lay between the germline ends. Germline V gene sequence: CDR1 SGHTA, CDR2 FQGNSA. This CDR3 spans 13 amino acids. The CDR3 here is CASSLAPQGIYTF. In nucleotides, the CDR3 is TGTGCCAGCAGCTTAGCGCCCCAGGGGATCTACACCTTC.

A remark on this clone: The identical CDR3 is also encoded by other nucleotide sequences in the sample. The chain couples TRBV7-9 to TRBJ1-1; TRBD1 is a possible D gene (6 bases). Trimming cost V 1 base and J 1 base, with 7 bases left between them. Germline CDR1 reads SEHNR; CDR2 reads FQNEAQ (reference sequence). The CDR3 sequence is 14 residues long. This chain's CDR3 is CASSLGTANTEAFF. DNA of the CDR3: TGTGCCAGCAGCTTAGGGACAGCGAACACTGAAGCTTTCTTT.

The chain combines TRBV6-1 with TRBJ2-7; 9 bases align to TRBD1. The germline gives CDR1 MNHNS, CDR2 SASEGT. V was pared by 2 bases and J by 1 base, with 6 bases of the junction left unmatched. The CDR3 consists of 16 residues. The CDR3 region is CASSESTGGLSYEQYF. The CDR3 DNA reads TGTGCCAGCAGTGAATCGACAGGGGGGCTGTCCTACGAGCAGTACTTC.

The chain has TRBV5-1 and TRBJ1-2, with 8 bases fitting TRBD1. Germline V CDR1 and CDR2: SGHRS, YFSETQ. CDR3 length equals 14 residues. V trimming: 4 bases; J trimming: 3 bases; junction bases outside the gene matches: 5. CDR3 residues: CASSRETGDYGYTF. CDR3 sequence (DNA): TGCGCCAGCAGCCGAGAGACAGGGGACTATGGCTACACCTTC.

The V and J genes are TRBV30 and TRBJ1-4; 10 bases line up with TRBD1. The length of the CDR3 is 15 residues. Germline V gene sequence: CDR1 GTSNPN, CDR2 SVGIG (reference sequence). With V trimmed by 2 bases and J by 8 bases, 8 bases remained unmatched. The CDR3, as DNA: TGTGCCTGGAGTTGGGGGACAGGGGTGCAAGAAAAACTGTTTTTT. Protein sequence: CAWSWGTGVQEKLFF.

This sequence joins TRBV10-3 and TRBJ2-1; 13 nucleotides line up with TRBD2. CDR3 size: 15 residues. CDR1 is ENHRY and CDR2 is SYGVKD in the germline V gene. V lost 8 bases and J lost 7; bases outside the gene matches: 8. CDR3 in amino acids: CAIGTSGGARNEQFF. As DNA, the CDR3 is TGTGCCATCGGTACTAGCGGGGGGGCAAGGAATGAGCAGTTCTTC.

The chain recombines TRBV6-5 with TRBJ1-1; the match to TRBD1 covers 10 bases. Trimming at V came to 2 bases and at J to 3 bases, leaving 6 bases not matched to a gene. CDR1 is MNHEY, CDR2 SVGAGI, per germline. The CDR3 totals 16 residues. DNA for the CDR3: TGTGCCAGCAGTTACGTGCGGACAGGGGGGGACACTGAAGCTTTCTTT. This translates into CASSYVRTGGDTEAFF.

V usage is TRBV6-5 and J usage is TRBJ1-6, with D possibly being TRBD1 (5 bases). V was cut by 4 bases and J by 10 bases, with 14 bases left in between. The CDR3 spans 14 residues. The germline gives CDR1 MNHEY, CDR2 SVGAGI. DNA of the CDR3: TGTGCCAGCAGTTCCCTGGGGGGAGGCTCACCCCTCCACTTT. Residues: CASSSLGGGSPLHF.

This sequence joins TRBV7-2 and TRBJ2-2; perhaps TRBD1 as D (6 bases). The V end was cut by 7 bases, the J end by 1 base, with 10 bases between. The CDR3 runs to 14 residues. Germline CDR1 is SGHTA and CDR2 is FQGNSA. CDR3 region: CASKKQGNTGELFF. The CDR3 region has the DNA TGTGCCAGCAAAAAACAGGGGAACACCGGGGAGCTGTTTTTT.